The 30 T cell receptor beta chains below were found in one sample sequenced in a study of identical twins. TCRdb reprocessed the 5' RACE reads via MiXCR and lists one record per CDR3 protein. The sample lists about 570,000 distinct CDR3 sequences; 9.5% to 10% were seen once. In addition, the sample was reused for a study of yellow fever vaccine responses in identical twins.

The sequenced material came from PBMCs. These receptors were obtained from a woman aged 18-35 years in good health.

This CDR3 is CSAIQGALETQYF. As DNA, the CDR3 is TGCAGTGCGATACAGGGGGCTTTAGAGACCCAGTACTTC. This chain joins TRBV20-1 and TRBJ2-5; 9 nucleotides line up with TRBD1. This CDR3 has 13 amino acids. The germline V gene encodes CDR1 DFQATT and CDR2 SNEGSKA (reference sequence). J gave up 4 bases and V 6 bases, and 6 bases lay outside the gene matches.

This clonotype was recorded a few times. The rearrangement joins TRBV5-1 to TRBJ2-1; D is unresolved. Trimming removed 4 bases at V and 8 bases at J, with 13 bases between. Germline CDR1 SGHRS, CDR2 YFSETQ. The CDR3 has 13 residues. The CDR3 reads CASSAKGIYEQFF. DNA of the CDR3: TGCGCCAGCAGCGCTAAAGGGATCTATGAGCAGTTCTTC. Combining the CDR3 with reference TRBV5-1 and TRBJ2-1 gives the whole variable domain KAGVTQTPRYLIKTRGQQVTLSCSPISGHRSVSWYQQTPGQGLQFLFEYFSETQRNKGNFPGRFSGRQFSNSRSEMNVSTLELGDSALYLCASSAKGIYEQFFGPGTRLTVL.

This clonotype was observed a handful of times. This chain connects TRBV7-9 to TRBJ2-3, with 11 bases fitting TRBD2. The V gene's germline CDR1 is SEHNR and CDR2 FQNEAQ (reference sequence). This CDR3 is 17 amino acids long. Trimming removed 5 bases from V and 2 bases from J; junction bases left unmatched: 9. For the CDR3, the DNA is TGTGCCAGCAGCCCCCCGACTAGCGGGGAGTTCACAGATACGCAGTATTTT. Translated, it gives CASSPPTSGEFTDTQYF.

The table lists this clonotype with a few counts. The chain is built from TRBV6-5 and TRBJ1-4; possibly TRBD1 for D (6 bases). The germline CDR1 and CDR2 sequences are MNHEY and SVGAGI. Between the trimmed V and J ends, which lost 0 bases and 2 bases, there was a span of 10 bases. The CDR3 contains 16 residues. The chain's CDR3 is CASSYSSGATNEKLFF. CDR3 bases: TGTGCCAGCAGTTACTCCTCAGGGGCGACTAATGAAAAACTGTTTTTT.

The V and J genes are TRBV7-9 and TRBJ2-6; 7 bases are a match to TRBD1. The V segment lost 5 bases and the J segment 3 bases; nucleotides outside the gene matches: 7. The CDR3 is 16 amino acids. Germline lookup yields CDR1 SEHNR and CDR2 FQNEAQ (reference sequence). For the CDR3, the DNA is TGTGCCAGCAGCCCCCAGACAGGGTATGGGGCCAACGTCCTGACTTTC. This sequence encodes CASSPQTGYGANVLTF.

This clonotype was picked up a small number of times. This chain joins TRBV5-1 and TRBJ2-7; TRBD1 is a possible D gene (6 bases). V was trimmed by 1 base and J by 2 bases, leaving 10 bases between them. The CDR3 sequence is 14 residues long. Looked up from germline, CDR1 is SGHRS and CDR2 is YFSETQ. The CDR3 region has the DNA TGCGCCAGCAGCTTGATGCAGGGGACCTACGAGCAGTACTTC. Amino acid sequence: CASSLMQGTYEQYF.

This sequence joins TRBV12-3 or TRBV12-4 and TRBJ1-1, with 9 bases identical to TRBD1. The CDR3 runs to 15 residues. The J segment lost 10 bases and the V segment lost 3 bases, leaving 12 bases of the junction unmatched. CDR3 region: CASSLTGTGSFGAFF. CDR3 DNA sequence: TGTGCCAGCAGTTTGACCGGGACAGGGTCATTTGGAGCTTTCTTT.

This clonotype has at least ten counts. The chain's CDR3 is CASSQGGLAGAGELFF. The CDR3 DNA reads TGTGCCAGCAGCCAAGGGGGACTAGCGGGAGCCGGGGAGCTGTTTTTT. The chain employs TRBV4-2 and TRBJ2-2, with TRBD2 identical over 14 bases. CDR3 size: 16 residues. The V gene's germline CDR1 is LGHNA and CDR2 YNFKEQ. Trimming at V came to 1 base and at J to 6 bases, leaving 1 base not matched to a gene.

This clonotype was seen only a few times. The DNA for the CDR3 is TGTGCCAGCAGATACGGGACGGGGACCGGGGAGCTGTTTTTT. It encodes CASRYGTGTGELFF. J is TRBJ2-2 and V is TRBV5-6; the D call may be TRBD1 or TRBD2 (5 bases each). Germline-derived CDR1 and CDR2 are SGHDT and YYEEEE. The CDR3 runs 14 residues. V was shortened by 5 bases and J by 5 bases, with 13 bases between the two germline ends.

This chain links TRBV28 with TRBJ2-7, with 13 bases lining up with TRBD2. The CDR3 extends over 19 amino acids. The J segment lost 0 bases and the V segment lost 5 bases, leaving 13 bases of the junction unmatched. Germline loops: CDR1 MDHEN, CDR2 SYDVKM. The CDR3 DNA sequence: TGTGCCAGCAGTGCCCCCACTAGCGGGGGGGCCATCCTCTCCTACGAGCAGTACTTC. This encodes CASSAPTSGGAILSYEQYF.

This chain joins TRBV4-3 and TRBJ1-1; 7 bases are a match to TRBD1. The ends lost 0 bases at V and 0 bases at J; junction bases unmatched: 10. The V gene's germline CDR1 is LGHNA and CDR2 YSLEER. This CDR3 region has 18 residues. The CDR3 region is CASSQEFLGGRLNTEAFF. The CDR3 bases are TGCGCCAGCAGCCAAGAATTTTTAGGGGGCAGGCTGAACACTGAAGCTTTCTTT.

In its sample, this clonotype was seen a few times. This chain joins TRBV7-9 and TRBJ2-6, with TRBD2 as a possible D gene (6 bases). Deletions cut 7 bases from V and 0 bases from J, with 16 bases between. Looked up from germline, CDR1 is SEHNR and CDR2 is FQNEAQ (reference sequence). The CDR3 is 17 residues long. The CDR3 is CASTRASANSGANVLTF. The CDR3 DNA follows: TGTGCCAGCACTCGGGCTAGCGCAAACTCTGGGGCCAACGTCCTGACTTTC.

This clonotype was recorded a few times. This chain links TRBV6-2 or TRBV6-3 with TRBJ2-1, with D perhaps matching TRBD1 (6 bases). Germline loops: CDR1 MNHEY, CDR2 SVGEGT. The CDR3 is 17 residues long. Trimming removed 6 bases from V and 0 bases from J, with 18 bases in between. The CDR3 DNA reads TGTGCCAGCAGGCGACTACAGGGTTCGGGCTCCTACAATGAGCAGTTCTTC. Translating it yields CASRRLQGSGSYNEQFF.

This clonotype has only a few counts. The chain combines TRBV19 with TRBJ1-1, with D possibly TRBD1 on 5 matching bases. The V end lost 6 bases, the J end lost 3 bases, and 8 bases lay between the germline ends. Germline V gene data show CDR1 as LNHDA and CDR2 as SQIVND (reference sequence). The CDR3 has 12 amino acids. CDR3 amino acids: CASSPTDTEAFF. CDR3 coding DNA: TGTGCCAGTAGCCCGACAGACACTGAAGCTTTCTTT.

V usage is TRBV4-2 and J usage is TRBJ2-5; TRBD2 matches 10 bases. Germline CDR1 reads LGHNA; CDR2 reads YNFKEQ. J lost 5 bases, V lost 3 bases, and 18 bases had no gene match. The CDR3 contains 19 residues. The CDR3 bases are TGTGCCAGCAGCCATCGGGAGACGGGGAGCGGGAGGGAAAAGGAGACCCAGTACTTC. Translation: CASSHRETGSGREKETQYF.

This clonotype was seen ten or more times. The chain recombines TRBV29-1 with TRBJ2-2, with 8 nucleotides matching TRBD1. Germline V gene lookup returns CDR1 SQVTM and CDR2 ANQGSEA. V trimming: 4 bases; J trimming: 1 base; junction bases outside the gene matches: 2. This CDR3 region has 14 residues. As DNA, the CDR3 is TGCAGCGTTGCAGGGACAGGGAACACCGGGGAGCTGTTTTTT. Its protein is CSVAGTGNTGELFF.

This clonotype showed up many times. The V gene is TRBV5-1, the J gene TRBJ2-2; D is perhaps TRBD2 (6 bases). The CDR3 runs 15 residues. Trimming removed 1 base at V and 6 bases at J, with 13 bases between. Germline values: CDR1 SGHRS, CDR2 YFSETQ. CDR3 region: CASSLLTSSSGELFF. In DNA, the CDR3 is TGCGCCAGCAGCTTGTTAACTAGCTCCTCCGGGGAGCTGTTTTTT.

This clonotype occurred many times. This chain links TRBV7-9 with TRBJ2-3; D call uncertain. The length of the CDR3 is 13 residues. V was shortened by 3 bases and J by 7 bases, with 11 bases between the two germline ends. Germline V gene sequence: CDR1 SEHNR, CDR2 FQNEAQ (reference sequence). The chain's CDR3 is CASSFPVRNTQYF. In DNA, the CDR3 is TGTGCCAGCAGCTTCCCAGTGAGAAATACGCAGTATTTT.

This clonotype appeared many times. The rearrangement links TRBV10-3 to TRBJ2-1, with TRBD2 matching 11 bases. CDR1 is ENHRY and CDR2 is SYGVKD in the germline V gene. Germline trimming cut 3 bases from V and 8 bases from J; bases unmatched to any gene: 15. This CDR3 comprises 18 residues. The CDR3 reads CAISDPNPLAGVRYEQFF. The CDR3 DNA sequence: TGTGCCATCAGTGACCCGAACCCACTAGCGGGAGTTCGCTATGAGCAGTTCTTC.

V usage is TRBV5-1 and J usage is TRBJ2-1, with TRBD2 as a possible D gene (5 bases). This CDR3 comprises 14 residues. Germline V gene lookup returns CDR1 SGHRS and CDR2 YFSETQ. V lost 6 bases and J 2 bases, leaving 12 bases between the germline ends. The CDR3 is CASMERMAYNEQFF. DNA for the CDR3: TGCGCCAGCATGGAGCGGATGGCCTACAATGAGCAGTTCTTC.

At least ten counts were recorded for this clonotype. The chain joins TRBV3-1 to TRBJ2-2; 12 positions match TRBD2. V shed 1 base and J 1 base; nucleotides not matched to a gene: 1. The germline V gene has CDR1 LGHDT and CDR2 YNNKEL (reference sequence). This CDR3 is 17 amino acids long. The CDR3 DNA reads TGTGCCAGCAGCCAAGTGACTAGCGGGAGGAACACCGGGGAGCTGTTTTTT. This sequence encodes CASSQVTSGRNTGELFF.

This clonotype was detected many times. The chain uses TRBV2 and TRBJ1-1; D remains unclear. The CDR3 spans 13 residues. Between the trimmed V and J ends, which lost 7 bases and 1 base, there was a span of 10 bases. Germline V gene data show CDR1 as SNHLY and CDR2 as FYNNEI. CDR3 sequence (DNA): TGTGCCAGCATGAGGGATTCGAACACTGAAGCTTTCTTT. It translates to CASMRDSNTEAFF.

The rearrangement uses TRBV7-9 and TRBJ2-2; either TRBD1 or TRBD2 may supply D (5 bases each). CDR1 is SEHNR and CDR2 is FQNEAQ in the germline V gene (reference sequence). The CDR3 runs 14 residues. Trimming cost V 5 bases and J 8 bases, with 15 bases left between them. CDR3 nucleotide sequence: TGTGCCAGCAGCGCCCGGGACGGTACGGGGGAGCTGTTTTTT. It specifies CASSARDGTGELFF. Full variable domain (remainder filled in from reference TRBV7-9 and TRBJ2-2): DTGVSQNPRHKITKRGQNVTFRCDPISEHNRLYWYRQTLGQGPEFLTYFQNEAQLEKSRLLSDRFSAERPKGSFSTLEIQRTEQGDSAMYLCASSARDGTGELFFGEGSRLTVL.

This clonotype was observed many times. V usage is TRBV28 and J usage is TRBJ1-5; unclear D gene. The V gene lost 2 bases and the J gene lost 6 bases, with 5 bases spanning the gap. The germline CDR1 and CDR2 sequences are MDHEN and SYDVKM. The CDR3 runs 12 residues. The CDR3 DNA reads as TGTGCCAGCAGTTTACTCCTTCAGCCCCAGCATTTT. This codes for CASSLLLQPQHF.

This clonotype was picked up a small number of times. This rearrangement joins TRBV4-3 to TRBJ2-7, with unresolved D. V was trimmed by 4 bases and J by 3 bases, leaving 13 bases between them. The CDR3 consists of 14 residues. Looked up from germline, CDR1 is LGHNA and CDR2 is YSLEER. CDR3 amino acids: CASSPSYGDYEQYF. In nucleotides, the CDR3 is TGCGCCAGCAGCCCGTCTTACGGCGACTACGAGCAGTACTTC.

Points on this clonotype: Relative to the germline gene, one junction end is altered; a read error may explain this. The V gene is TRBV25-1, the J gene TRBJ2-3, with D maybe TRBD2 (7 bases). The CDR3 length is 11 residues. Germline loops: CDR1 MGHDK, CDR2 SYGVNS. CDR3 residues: CASLKGGVQVF. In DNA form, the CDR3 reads TGTGCCAGCCTCAAGGGGGGGGTTCAAGTTTTT.

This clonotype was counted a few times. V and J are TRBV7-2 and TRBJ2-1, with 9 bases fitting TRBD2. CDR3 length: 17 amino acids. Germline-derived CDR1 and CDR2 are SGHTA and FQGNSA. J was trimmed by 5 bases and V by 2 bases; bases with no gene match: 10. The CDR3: CASSLRVGLAKNNEQFF. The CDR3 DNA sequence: TGTGCCAGCAGCTTAAGGGTTGGACTAGCGAAGAACAATGAGCAGTTCTTC.

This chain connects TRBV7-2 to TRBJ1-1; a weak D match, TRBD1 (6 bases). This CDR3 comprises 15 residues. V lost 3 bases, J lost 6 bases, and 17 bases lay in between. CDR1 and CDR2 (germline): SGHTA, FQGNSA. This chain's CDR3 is CASSFQTGQGSEAFF. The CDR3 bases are TGTGCCAGCAGCTTCCAAACAGGGCAGGGGTCTGAAGCTTTCTTT. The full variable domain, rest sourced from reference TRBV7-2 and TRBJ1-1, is GAGVSQSPSNKVTEKGKDVELRCDPISGHTALYWYRQSLGQGLEFLIYFQGNSAPDKSGLPSDRFSAERTGGSVSTLTIQRTQQEDSAVYLCASSFQTGQGSEAFFGQGTRLTVV.

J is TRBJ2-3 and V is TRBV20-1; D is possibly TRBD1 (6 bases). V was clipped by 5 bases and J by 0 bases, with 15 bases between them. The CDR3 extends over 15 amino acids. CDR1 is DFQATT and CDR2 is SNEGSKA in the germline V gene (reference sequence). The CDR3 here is CSAHSGTSSTDTQYF. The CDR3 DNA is TGCAGTGCTCATTCCGGGACATCTAGCACAGATACGCAGTATTTT.

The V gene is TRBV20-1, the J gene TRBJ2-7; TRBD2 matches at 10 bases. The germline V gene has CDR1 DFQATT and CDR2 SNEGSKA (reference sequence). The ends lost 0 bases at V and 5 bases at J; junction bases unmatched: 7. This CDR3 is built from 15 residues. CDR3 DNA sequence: TGCAGTGCTAGAGATCTAGCGGGAGTTCTGGACGAGCAGTACTTC. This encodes CSARDLAGVLDEQYF.